These 24 T cell receptor beta chains came from one sample sequenced in a study of blood T cell repertoires in COVID-19. TCRdb keeps only in-frame clones here, not all; method: immunoSEQ multiplex PCR. The sample lists 310,000 or so clones, roughly 90% occurring once. Sample: peripheral blood. The origin of the receptors is a man between 18 and 35 years old who had recovered from COVID-19.

The rearrangement links TRBV6-5 to TRBJ2-7; 7 bases agree with TRBD1. V lost 5 bases to trimming and J lost 3 bases; unmatched junction nucleotides: 4. The germline V gene has CDR1 MNHEY and CDR2 SVGAGI. The CDR3 is 13 amino acids. The CDR3 DNA sequence: TGTGCCAGCAGTCGGGACAGTTACTACGAGCAGTACTTC. This sequence encodes CASSRDSYYEQYF.

This chain links TRBV15 with TRBJ2-7; 13 positions match TRBD2. CDR3 length: 16 amino acids. V shed 3 bases and J 4 bases; nucleotides not matched to a gene: 6. Germline V gene lookup returns CDR1 LNHNV and CDR2 YYDKDF (reference sequence). The CDR3 protein is CATSRAGLAGLYEQYF. As DNA, the CDR3 is TGTGCCACCAGCAGGGCGGGACTAGCGGGATTGTACGAGCAGTACTTC.

The J gene is TRBJ2-7, the V gene TRBV12-5; 7 nucleotides match TRBD2. With 6 bases clipped from V and 6 bases from J, the junction kept 5 bases outside the gene matches. The CDR3 totals 12 residues. Germline loops: CDR1 LGHNT, CDR2 FRNRAP. Written as DNA, the CDR3 is TGTGCTAGTGGATGGGGGGGGTTCGAGCAGTACTTC. It specifies CASGWGGFEQYF.

The chain recombines TRBV9 with TRBJ1-4; no reliable D call. V lost 1 base to trimming and J lost 0 bases, with 7 bases between them. The CDR3 runs to 15 residues. The germline V gene has CDR1 SGDLS and CDR2 YYNGEE. The CDR3 reads CASSVTTATNEKLFF. The CDR3 DNA is TGTGCCAGCAGCGTAACGACTGCAACTAATGAAAAACTGTTTTTT.

This sequence joins TRBV10-2 and TRBJ2-7; 10 positions match TRBD2. V was pared by 9 bases and J by 2 bases, with 7 bases of the junction left unmatched. Germline lookup yields CDR1 WSHSY and CDR2 SAAADI. The CDR3 spans 14 residues. CDR3 sequence (DNA): TGCGCCAGTACTAGCGGGGATAGGGCCTACGAGCAGTACTTC. Translating it yields CASTSGDRAYEQYF.

The chain carries TRBV27 and TRBJ1-5; 9 nucleotides line up with TRBD1. This CDR3 has 15 amino acids. The germline V gene encodes CDR1 MNHEY and CDR2 SMNVEV (reference sequence). The trim removed 4 bases at V and 5 bases at J, leaving 6 bases unmatched. CDR3 loop: CASSSGQGSHQPQHF. Written as DNA, the CDR3 is TGTGCCAGCAGTTCGGGACAGGGTTCTCATCAGCCCCAGCATTTT.

The rearrangement links TRBV11-2 to TRBJ2-7; D unresolved. The V end was cut by 5 bases, the J end by 0 bases, with 11 bases between. Per germline, CDR1 SGHAT and CDR2 FQNNGV. The CDR3 extends over 14 amino acids. CDR3 DNA: TGTGCCAGCAGCATCCAATACAGCTCCTACGAGCAGTACTTC. Amino acid sequence: CASSIQYSSYEQYF.

The genes are TRBV6-5 and TRBJ2-1; D is undetermined. The germline CDR1 and CDR2 sequences are MNHEY and SVGAGI. Trimming shortened V by 5 bases and J by 0 bases, and 11 bases separated the two germline ends. The length of the CDR3 is 15 residues. CDR3 sequence: CASSPSPSSYNEQFF. In DNA form, the CDR3 reads TGTGCCAGCAGTCCGAGTCCCTCCTCCTACAATGAGCAGTTCTTC.

V and J are TRBV10-3 and TRBJ1-1; D might be TRBD1 (6 bases). The CDR3 loop spans 13 amino acids. CDR1 is ENHRY, CDR2 SYGVKD, per germline. The V gene lost 5 bases and the J gene lost 1 base, with 8 bases spanning the gap. The CDR3 bases are TGTGCCATCAGTAAACAGGGGAACACTGAAGCTTTCTTT. Protein product: CAISKQGNTEAFF.

The rearrangement links TRBV7-2 to TRBJ1-1; 7 bases map to TRBD1. The CDR3 is made up of 15 amino acids. V lost 4 bases and J lost 6; bases outside the gene matches: 11. Per the germline V gene, CDR1 is SGHTA and CDR2 is FQGNSA. CDR3 sequence (DNA): TGTGCCAGCAGCTCGAACAGGGGAGGCATTCCTGAAGCTTTCTTT. This encodes CASSSNRGGIPEAFF.

The chain joins TRBV18 to TRBJ2-7, with 9 bases matching TRBD1. Germline trimming cut 3 bases from V and 3 bases from J; bases unmatched to any gene: 3. The CDR3 totals 14 residues. CDR1 KGHSH and CDR2 LQKENI come from the germline V gene. CDR3 in DNA: TGTGCCAGCTCACCTGGGGACAGGGTCTACGAGCAGTACTTC. Protein: CASSPGDRVYEQYF.

J is TRBJ2-7 and V is TRBV6-5; no clear D. This CDR3 has 12 residues. Trimming shortened V by 7 bases and J by 3 bases, and 10 bases separated the two germline ends. Germline lookup yields CDR1 MNHEY and CDR2 SVGAGI. The CDR3 here is CASNRGFYEQYF. DNA of the CDR3: TGTGCCAGCAACCGCGGATTCTACGAGCAGTACTTC.

The V and J genes are TRBV5-1 and TRBJ2-1; TRBD1 agrees at 7 bases. J lost 6 bases, V lost 4 bases, and 7 bases had no gene match. This CDR3 is built from 14 residues. The germline CDR1 and CDR2 sequences are SGHRS and YFSETQ. CDR3 amino acids: CASSAGDSVNEQFF. The CDR3 nucleotides are TGCGCCAGCAGCGCAGGGGACAGTGTCAATGAGCAGTTCTTC.

The J gene is TRBJ1-1, the V gene TRBV2; 7 bases align to TRBD1. Looked up from germline, CDR1 is SNHLY and CDR2 is FYNNEI. Losses at the gene ends were 1 base for V and 1 base for J; bases not matched to a gene: 3. The CDR3 contains 15 residues. The DNA for the CDR3 is TGTGCCAGCAGTGAAGGGAACAGGGGGAACACTGAAGCTTTCTTT. It specifies CASSEGNRGNTEAFF.

Of note for this clone: At one of its ends the junction is not consistent with the germline gene, which may arise from a read error. The chain uses TRBV20-1 and TRBJ2-7, with 11 nucleotides matching TRBD2. CDR1 is DFQATT and CDR2 is SNEGSKA in the germline V gene (reference sequence). The CDR3 is made up of 11 amino acids. CDR3: CSARATSGENF. The CDR3 DNA follows: TGCAGTGCTAGGGCGACTAGCGGGGAGAACTTC.

The rearrangement uses TRBV25-1 and TRBJ1-3; TRBD1 matches 7 bases. Germline-derived CDR1 and CDR2 are MGHDK and SYGVNS. CDR3 length: 17 amino acids. V dropped 1 base and J dropped 0; count of bases not matched to a gene: 6. The CDR3 DNA reads TGTGCCAGCAGTGAATCCGGCAGGGGGTCCTCTGGAAACACCATATATTTT. Protein product: CASSESGRGSSGNTIYF.

The chain couples TRBV2 to TRBJ2-3, with 11 nucleotides matching TRBD2. V shed 3 bases, J shed 6 bases, and the junction held 8 bases outside the gene matches. The CDR3 consists of 16 residues. The germline V gene encodes CDR1 SNHLY and CDR2 FYNNEI. The CDR3 region is CASSDVSSGRSDTQYF. CDR3 DNA: TGTGCCAGCAGTGATGTGTCTAGCGGGAGGAGCGATACGCAGTATTTT.

The chain employs TRBV18 and TRBJ2-1; D possibly corresponds to TRBD1 (7 bases). Germline V gives CDR1 KGHSH, CDR2 LQKENI. This CDR3 contains 15 residues. V was pared by 3 bases and J by 4 bases, with 13 bases between. The CDR3 DNA reads as TGTGCCAGCTCACCCCGCGGGACAGAGTACAATGAGCAGTTCTTC. This gives the protein CASSPRGTEYNEQFF.

This chain uses TRBV4-1 with TRBJ1-3; D gene ambiguous. Trimming stripped 3 bases from V and 0 bases from J, with 12 bases between. From germline, CDR1 is MGHRA and CDR2 YSYEKL. The CDR3 has 16 amino acids. CDR3 nucleotides: TGCGCCAGCAGCCACACCACAATTCCCTCTGGAAACACCATATATTTT. Amino acid sequence: CASSHTTIPSGNTIYF.

The chain couples TRBV7-9 to TRBJ2-3, with D tentatively TRBD2 (5 bases). This CDR3 has 14 residues. Germline CDR1 SEHNR, CDR2 FQNEAQ (reference sequence). V was pared by 1 base and J by 4 bases, with 9 bases between. The CDR3 reads CASSLEGSADTQYF. As DNA, the CDR3 is TGTGCCAGCAGCTTAGAAGGTAGCGCAGATACGCAGTATTTT. Filled out from reference TRBV7-9 and TRBJ2-3, the complete variable domain reads DTGVSQNPRHKITKRGQNVTFRCDPISEHNRLYWYRQTLGQGPEFLTYFQNEAQLEKSRLLSDRFSAERPKGSFSTLEIQRTEQGDSAMYLCASSLEGSADTQYFGPGTRLTVL.

V is TRBV29-1 and J is TRBJ1-2, with D tentatively TRBD1 (6 bases). Germline V lookup: CDR1 SQVTM, CDR2 ANQGSEA. CDR3 size: 14 residues. Trimming cost V 6 bases and J 4 bases, with 18 bases left between them. Here the CDR3 DNA reads TGCAGCGTCGGTAAAACAGGGTTGGGCTATGGCTACACCTTC. Amino acid sequence: CSVGKTGLGYGYTF.

This sequence joins TRBV6-5 and TRBJ1-1; a possible D gene is TRBD1 (6 bases). The CDR3 runs 15 residues. In germline, CDR1 is MNHEY, CDR2 SVGAGI. Trimming left V 4 bases short and J 3 bases short, with 15 bases between. As DNA, the CDR3 is TGTGCCAGCAGTTCGCAGGGACAAAAGCACACTGAAGCTTTCTTT. It translates to CASSSQGQKHTEAFF.

The chain has TRBV3-1 (or the pseudogene TRBV3-2) and TRBJ1-1; a possible D gene is TRBD1 (5 bases). V dropped 3 bases and J dropped 8 bases, with 10 bases sitting between them. Germline CDR1 LGHDT, CDR2 YNNKEL (reference sequence). The CDR3 spans 12 residues. CDR3 sequence (DNA): TGTGCCAGCAGCCACCTGGGGGGGGAAGCTTTCTTT. This translates into CASSHLGGEAFF.

The chain combines TRBV11-2 with TRBJ2-1, with 8 positions matching TRBD2. This CDR3 has 15 residues. Trimming took 5 bases from V and 5 from J; bases not matched to a gene: 8. Per the germline V gene, CDR1 is SGHAT and CDR2 is FQNNGV. CDR3 loop: CASSPALAEHNEQFF. CDR3 coding DNA: TGTGCCAGCAGCCCGGCACTAGCGGAACACAATGAGCAGTTCTTC.